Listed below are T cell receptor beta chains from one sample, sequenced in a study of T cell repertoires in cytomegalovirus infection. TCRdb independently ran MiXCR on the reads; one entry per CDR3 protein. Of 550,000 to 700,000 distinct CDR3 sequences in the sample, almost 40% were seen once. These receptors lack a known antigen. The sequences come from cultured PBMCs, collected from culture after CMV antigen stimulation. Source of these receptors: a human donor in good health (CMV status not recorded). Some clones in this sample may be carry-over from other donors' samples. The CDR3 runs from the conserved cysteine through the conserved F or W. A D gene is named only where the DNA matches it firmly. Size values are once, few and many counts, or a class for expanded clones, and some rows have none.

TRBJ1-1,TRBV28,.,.,CASSSRVGAEAFF,TGTGCCAGCAGTTCCCGGGTGGGGGCTGAAGCTTTCTTT
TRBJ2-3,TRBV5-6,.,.,CASSLVRGSTDTQYF,TGTGCCAGCAGCTTGGTGCGGGGTAGCACAGATACGCAGTATTTT
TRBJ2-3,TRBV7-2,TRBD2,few,CASSFSGMGTDTQYF,TGTGCCAGCAGCTTTAGCGGGATGGGGACAGATACGCAGTATTTT
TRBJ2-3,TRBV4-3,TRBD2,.,CASSRLAGLRDTQYF,TGCGCCAGCAGCCGACTAGCGGGTTTAAGGGATACGCAGTATTTT
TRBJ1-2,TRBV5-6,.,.,CASSLVRTLYGYTF,TGTGCCAGCAGCTTGGTCAGGACACTCTATGGCTACACCTTC
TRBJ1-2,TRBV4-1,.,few,CASSQPGSNGYTF,TGCGCCAGCAGCCAACCGGGTTCAAATGGCTACACCTTC
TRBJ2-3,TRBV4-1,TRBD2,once,CASSQDSGGRAGDTQYF,TGCGCCAGCAGCCAAGATAGTGGCGGGAGGGCCGGAGATACGCAGTATTTT
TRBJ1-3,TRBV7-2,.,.,CASSLVGRGPGNTIYF,TGTGCCAGCAGCTTAGTTGGCCGGGGACCTGGAAACACCATATATTTT
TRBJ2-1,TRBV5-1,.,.,CASSLEGQNLGTRNEQFF,TGCGCCAGCAGCTTGGAAGGACAGAATTTGGGCACTAGGAATGAGCAGTTCTTC
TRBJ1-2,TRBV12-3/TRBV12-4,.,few,CASSLGPRDGYTF,TGTGCCAGCAGTTTGGGACCTCGGGATGGCTACACCTTC
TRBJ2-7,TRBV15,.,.,CATSRDPSAHYEQYF,TGTGCCACCAGCAGAGATCCCAGCGCTCACTACGAGCAGTACTTC
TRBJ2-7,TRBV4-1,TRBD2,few,CASSPGLAGPGYEQYF,TGCGCCAGCAGCCCGGGACTAGCGGGGCCGGGCTACGAGCAGTACTTC
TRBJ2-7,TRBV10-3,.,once,CAITDLEASYEQYF,TGTGCCATCACTGACTTGGAGGCTAGTTACGAGCAGTACTTC
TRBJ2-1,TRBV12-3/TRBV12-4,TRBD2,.,CASGQGVQGWVATSGSGYNEQFF,TGTGCCTCGGGACAGGGCGTCCAAGGGTGGGTGGCGACTAGCGGGAGTGGATACAATGAGCAGTTCTTC
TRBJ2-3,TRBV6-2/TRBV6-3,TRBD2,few,CASSYESGRTPDTQYF,TGTGCCAGCAGTTACGAGAGCGGGAGGACCCCAGATACGCAGTATTTT
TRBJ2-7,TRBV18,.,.,CASSPQGGSYEQYF,TGTGCCAGCTCACCCCAAGGCGGGTCCTACGAGCAGTACTTC
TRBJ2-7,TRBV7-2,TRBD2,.,CASSYGLAPTYEQYF,TGTGCCAGCAGCTACGGACTAGCGCCTACCTACGAGCAGTACTTC
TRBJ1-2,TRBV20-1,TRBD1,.,CSARVFGQGAGYGYTF,TGCAGTGCTAGAGTCTTCGGACAGGGGGCCGGCTATGGCTACACCTTC
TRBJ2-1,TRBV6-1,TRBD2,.,CASSEGLAYYNEQFF,TGTGCCAGCAGTGAAGGACTAGCGTATTACAATGAGCAGTTCTTC
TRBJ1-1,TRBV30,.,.,CAWSKGLMNTEAFF,TGTGCCTGGAGTAAGGGGTTAATGAACACTGAAGCTTTCTTT
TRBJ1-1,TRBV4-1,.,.,CASSQAGGPNTEAFF,TGCGCCAGCAGCCAAGCGGGGGGGCCGAACACTGAAGCTTTCTTT
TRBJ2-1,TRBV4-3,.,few,CASSHLSWLSINEQFF,TGCGCCAGCAGCCACCTGAGCTGGCTGTCCATCAATGAGCAGTTCTTC
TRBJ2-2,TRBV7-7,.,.,CASSLGSTGELFF,TGTGCCAGCAGCTTAGGCAGCACCGGGGAGCTGTTTTTT
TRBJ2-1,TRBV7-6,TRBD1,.,CASSSPQGLYNEQFF,TGTGCCAGCAGCTCCCCACAGGGGCTCTACAATGAGCAGTTCTTC
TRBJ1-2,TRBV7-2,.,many,CASSNYGRGWYGYTF,TGTGCCAGCAGCAATTATGGGCGGGGCTGGTATGGCTACACCTTC
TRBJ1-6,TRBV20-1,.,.,CSARDPRDLRPLHF,TGCAGTGCTAGAGATCCCAGGGACTTGAGACCCCTCCACTTT
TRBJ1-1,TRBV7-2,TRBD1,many,CASSLMYRGGEAFF,TGTGCCAGCAGCTTAATGTACAGGGGCGGCGAAGCTTTCTTT
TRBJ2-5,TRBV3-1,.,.,CASSPILAPVEETQYF,TGTGCCAGCAGCCCCATACTAGCACCTGTGGAGGAGACCCAGTACTTC
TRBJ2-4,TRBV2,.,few,CASKQGGGAKNIQYF,TGTGCCAGCAAGCAAGGGGGGGGAGCCAAAAACATTCAGTACTTC
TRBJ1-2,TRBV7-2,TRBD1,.,CASSSRGRGYGYTF,TGTGCCAGCAGCTCGAGGGGGCGCGGCTATGGCTACACCTTC
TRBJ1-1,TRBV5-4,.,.,CASSPRASIMNTEAFF,TGTGCCAGCAGCCCGAGGGCCTCGATTATGAACACTGAAGCTTTCTTT
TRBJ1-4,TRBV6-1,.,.,CASSEGTVRPNEKLFF,TGTGCCAGCAGTGAAGGGACAGTGAGACCGAATGAAAAACTGTTTTTT
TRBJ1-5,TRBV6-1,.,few,CASSEAIRTLTKPQHF,TGTGCCAGCAGTGAAGCGATAAGGACCCTTACGAAGCCCCAGCATTTT
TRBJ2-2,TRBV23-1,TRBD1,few,CASSPHCEGANTGELFF,TGCGCCAGCAGTCCCCATTGCGAGGGGGCTAACACCGGGGAGCTGTTTTTT
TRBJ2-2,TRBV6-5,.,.,CASTRSTTGELFF,TGTGCCAGCACCCGAAGTACTACCGGGGAGCTGTTTTTT
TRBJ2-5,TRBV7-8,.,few,CASSLEGFVTQYF,TGTGCCAGCAGCTTGGAGGGATTCGTGACCCAGTACTTC